This T cell receptor beta chain was recovered during a study of early T cells in non-severe SARS-CoV-2 infection. Study-wide background: The chains were unpaired, and the sequenced material was bulk RNA from unsorted whole blood. The study's findings and limits: Anti-spike CD8 specificities were favored by VDJdb matching, whose results missed private and CD4 specificities.

The table lists this clonotype with a few counts. Its antigen is still unknown. Each cDNA molecule carried a unique molecular identifier. A single record per CDR3 protein comes from TCRdb applying MiXCR to the 5' RACE reads. The data contain about 80,000 distinct CDR3 sequences, 10% to 12% of them singletons. Germline V gene sequence: CDR1 SGHRS, CDR2 YFSETQ. The CDR3 spans 15 residues. The J segment lost 0 bases and the V segment lost 4 bases, leaving 5 bases of the junction unmatched. The sequence was collected from an adult who was a healthcare worker with PCR-confirmed SARS-CoV-2 infection or an uninfected control (not recorded which). Material: whole blood. This chain links TRBV5-1 with TRBJ2-3; 7 bases agree with TRBD1. The CDR3 nucleotides are TGCGCCAGCAGCCGGGACAGTTACAGCACAGATACGCAGTATTTT. Its protein product is CASSRDSYSTDTQYF.